The 4 T cell receptor beta chains presented below share a single source sample, sequenced in a study of T cells in tumors after PD-1 blockade. Data came from immunoSEQ multiplex PCR; TCRdb stores just in-frame clones and leaves some out. The table has 60,000 to 75,000 clones, around 67% seen once. Sequenced material: PBMCs, taken after anti-PD-1 treatment. These receptors all stem from a human donor with basal cell carcinoma.

The chain combines TRBV6-6 with TRBJ1-1; 7 positions match TRBD1. The CDR3 has 14 residues. Germline V gene lookup returns CDR1 MNHNY and CDR2 SVGAGI (reference sequence). J gave up 7 bases and V 6 bases, and 11 bases lay outside the gene matches. This CDR3 is CASRSTGRLGEAFF. The CDR3 bases are TGTGCCAGCAGATCGACAGGGAGGTTGGGTGAAGCTTTCTTT.

The gene calls are TRBV15 and TRBJ1-5, with TRBD1 as a possible D gene (5 bases). V lost 0 bases and J lost 4, with 10 bases in between. Germline V gives CDR1 LNHNV, CDR2 YYDKDF (reference sequence). This CDR3 comprises 15 residues. Here the CDR3 DNA reads TGTGCCACCAGCAGAGATAGGGCAGGGAATCAGCCCCAGCATTTT. This translates into CATSRDRAGNQPQHF. Full variable domain (remainder filled in from reference TRBV15 and TRBJ1-5): DAMVIQNPRYQVTQFGKPVTLSCSQTLNHNVMYWYQQKSSQAPKLLFHYYDKDFNNEADTPDNFQSRRPNTSFCFLDIRSPGLGDTAMYLCATSRDRAGNQPQHFGDGTRLSIL.

A single count supports this clone. J is TRBJ2-5 and V is TRBV21-1; the table's D gene call, TRBD2, was not cross checked with the DNA. TRBV21-1 is tagged as a pseudogene. The length of the CDR3 is 13 residues. The CDR3 nucleotides read TGTGCCAGCAGCAAAGGCGGGAGGCAGACCCAGTACTTC. This gives the protein CASSKGGRQTQYF.

V gene TRBV6-6 combines with J gene TRBJ1-6; no reliable D call. Trimming removed 7 bases from V and 7 bases from J, with 8 bases in between. This CDR3 spans 12 amino acids. Germline V CDR1 and CDR2: MNHNY, SVGAGI (reference sequence). Here the CDR3 DNA reads TGTGCCAGCAAACTGATCAATTCACCCCTCCACTTT. It yields the protein CASKLINSPLHF.